This T cell receptor beta chain stems from a study of T cell clonotyping in hematopoietic cell transplantation. Whole-study results and caveats: Higher Inverse Simpson Index values in graft donor and pretransplant recipient predicted broader posttransplant TCR diversity. Pathologically expanded recipient clonotypes increased progressively from day 30 to day 180 as diversity fell. CD4 and CD8 repertoire contributions could not be separated without sorting. At the given depth, recipient repertoires were over 97% de novo clonotypes.

Repertoires were generated with immunoSEQ multiplex PCR, while TCRdb's copy carries only in-frame clones and drops some. The sample comprises 35,000 to 45,000 clones, about 93% of which are singletons, and around 0.85% rests with the top ten. In regard to this clone: Its antigen is still unknown.

Per the germline V gene, CDR1 is LGHNA and CDR2 is YSLEER. V was cut by 10 bases and J by 7 bases, with 16 bases left in between. This CDR3 has 13 amino acids. The genes are TRBV4-3 and TRBJ1-4; weak D call: TRBD1 (5 bases). The sequence came from a woman aged 45-65 years in good health. Some clones in this sample may be carry-over from other donors' samples. Specimen: peripheral blood mononuclear cells. CDR3 DNA sequence: TGCGCCACGGGCGGGACCGCTACTGAAAAACTGTTTTTT. Protein sequence: CATGGTATEKLFF.